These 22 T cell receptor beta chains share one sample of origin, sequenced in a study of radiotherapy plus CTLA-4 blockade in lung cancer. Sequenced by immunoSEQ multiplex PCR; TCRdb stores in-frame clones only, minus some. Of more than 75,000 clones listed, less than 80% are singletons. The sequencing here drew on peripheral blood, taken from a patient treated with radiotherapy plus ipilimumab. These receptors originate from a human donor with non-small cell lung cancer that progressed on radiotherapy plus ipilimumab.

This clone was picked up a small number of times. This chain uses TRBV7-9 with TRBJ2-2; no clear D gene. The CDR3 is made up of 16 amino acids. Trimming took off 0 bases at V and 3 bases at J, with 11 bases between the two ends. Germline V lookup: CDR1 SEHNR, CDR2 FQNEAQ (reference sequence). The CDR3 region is CASSLAGHLDTGELFF. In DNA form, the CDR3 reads TGTGCCAGCAGCTTAGCCGGGCATCTAGACACCGGGGAGCTGTTTTTT.

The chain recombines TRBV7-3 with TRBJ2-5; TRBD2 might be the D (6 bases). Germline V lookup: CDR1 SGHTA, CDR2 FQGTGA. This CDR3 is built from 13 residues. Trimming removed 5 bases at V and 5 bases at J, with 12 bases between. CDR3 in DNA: TGTGCCAGCAGCCGCGGAGGGAGTGAGACCCAGTACTTC. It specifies CASSRGGSETQYF. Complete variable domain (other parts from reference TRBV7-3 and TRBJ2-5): GAGVSQTPSNKVTEKGKYVELRCDPISGHTALYWYRQSLGQGPEFLIYFQGTGAADDSGLPNDRFFAVRPEGSVSTLKIQRTERGDSAVYLCASSRGGSETQYFGPGTRLLVL.

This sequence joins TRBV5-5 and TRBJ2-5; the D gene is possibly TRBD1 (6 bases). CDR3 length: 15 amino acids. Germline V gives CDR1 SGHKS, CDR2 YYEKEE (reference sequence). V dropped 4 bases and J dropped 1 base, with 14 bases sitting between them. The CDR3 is CASSMGAVSQETQYF. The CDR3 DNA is TGTGCCAGCAGCATGGGGGCAGTGAGCCAAGAGACCCAGTACTTC.

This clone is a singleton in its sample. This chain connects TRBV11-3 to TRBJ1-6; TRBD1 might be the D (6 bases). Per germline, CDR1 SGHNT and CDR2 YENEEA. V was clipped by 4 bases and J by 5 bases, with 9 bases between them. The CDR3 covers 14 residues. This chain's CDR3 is CASSYRVDNSPLHF. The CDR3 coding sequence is TGTGCCAGCAGCTACAGGGTTGATAATTCACCCCTCCACTTT. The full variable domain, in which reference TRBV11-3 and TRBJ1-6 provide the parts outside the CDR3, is EAGVVQSPRYKIIEKKQPVAFWCNPISGHNTLYWYLQNLGQGPELLIRYENEEAVDDSQLPKDRFSAERLKGVDSTLKIQPAELGDSAVYLCASSYRVDNSPLHFGNGTRLTVT.

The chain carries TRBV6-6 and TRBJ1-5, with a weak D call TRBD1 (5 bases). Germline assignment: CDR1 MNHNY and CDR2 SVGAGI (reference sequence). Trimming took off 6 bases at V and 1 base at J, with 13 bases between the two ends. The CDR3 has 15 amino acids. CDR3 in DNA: TGTGCCAGCAGGTGGGGCCAAGGGAGCAATCAGCCCCAGCATTTT. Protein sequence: CASRWGQGSNQPQHF.

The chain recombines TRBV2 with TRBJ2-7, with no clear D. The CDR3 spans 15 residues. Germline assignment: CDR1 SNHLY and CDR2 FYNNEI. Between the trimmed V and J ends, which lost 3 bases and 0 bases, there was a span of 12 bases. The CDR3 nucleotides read TGTGCCAGCAGTGACGGCAGTTTATCCTCCTACGAGCAGTACTTC. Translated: CASSDGSLSSYEQYF.

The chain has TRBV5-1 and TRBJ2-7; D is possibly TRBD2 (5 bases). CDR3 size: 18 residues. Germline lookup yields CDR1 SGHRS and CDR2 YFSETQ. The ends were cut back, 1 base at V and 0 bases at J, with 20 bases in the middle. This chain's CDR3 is CASSLWPPGEPSSYEQYF. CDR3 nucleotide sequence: TGCGCCAGCAGCTTGTGGCCCCCCGGGGAACCCTCCTCCTACGAGCAGTACTTC. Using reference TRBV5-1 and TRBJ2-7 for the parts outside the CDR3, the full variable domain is KAGVTQTPRYLIKTRGQQVTLSCSPISGHRSVSWYQQTPGQGLQFLFEYFSETQRNKGNFPGRFSGRQFSNSRSEMNVSTLELGDSALYLCASSLWPPGEPSSYEQYFGPGTRLTVT.

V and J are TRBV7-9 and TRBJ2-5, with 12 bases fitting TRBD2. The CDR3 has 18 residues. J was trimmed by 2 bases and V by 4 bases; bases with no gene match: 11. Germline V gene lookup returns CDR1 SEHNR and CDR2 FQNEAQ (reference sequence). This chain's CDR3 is CASSSTLTSGRRQETQYF. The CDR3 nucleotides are TGTGCCAGCAGCTCCACCCTAACTAGCGGGAGGCGTCAAGAGACCCAGTACTTC.

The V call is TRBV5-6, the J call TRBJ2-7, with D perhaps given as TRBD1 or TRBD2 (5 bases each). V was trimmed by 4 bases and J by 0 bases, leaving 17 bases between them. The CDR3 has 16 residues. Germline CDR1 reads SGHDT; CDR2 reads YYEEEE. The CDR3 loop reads CASSQIHRDPSYEQYF. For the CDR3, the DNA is TGTGCCAGCAGCCAGATCCACCGGGACCCCTCCTACGAGCAGTACTTC.

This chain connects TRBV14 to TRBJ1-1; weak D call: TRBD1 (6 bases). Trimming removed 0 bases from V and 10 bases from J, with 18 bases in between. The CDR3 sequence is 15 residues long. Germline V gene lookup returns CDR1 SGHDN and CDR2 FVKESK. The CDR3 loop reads CASSQDRSWGAAAFF. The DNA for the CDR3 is TGTGCCAGCAGCCAAGATAGGAGTTGGGGGGCTGCAGCTTTCTTT.

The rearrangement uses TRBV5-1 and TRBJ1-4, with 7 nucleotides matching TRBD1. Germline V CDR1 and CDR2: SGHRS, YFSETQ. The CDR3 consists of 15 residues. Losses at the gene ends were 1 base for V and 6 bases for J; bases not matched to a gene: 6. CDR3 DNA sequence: TGCGCCAGCAGCTTGCGAGGGGGCCTGGATGAAAAACTGTTTTTT. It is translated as CASSLRGGLDEKLFF.

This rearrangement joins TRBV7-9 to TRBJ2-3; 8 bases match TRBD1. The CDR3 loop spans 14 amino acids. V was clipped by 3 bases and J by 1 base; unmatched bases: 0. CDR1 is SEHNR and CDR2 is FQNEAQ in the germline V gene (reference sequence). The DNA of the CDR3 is TGTGCCAGCAGCTTGACAGGGGGCACAGATACGCAGTATTTT. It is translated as CASSLTGGTDTQYF.

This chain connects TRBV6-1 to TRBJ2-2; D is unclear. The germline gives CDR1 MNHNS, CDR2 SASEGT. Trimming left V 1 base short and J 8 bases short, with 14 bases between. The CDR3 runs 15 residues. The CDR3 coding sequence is TGTGCCAGCAGTGAAGTGGGCAGGCCCACAGGGGAGCTGTTTTTT. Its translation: CASSEVGRPTGELFF.

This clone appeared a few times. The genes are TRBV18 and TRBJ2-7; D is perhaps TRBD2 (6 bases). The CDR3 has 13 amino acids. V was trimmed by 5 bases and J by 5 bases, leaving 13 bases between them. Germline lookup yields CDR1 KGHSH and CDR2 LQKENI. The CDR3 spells CASSFPGLDEQYF. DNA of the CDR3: TGTGCCAGCTCATTTCCGGGACTTGACGAGCAGTACTTC.

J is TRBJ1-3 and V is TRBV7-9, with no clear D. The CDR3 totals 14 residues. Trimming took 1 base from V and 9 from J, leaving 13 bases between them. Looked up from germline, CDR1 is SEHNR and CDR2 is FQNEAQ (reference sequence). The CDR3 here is CASSLVGPTTTIYF. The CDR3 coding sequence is TGTGCCAGCAGCTTAGTCGGACCCACGACCACCATATATTTT.

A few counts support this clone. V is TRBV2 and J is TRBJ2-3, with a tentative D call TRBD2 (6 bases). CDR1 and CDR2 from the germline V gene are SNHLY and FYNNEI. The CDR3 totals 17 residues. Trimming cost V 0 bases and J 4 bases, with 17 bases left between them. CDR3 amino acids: CASSEAVSAGLSDTQYF. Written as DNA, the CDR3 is TGTGCCAGCAGTGAAGCGGTCTCAGCGGGTCTTTCAGATACGCAGTATTTT.

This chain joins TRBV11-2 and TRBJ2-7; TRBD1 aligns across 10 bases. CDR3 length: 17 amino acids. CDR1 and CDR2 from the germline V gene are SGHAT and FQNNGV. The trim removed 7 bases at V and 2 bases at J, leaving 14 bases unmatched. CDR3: CASTLRVGQGIPYEQYF. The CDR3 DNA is TGTGCCAGCACCCTAAGGGTGGGACAGGGGATACCCTACGAGCAGTACTTC.

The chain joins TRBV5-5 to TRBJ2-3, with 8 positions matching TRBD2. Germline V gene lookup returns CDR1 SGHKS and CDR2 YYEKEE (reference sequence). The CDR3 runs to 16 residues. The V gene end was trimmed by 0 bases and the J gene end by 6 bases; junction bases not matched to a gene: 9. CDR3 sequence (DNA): TGTGCCAGCAGCTTGGAGGGGCTAGCGGGCAAGGATACGCAGTATTTT. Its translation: CASSLEGLAGKDTQYF.

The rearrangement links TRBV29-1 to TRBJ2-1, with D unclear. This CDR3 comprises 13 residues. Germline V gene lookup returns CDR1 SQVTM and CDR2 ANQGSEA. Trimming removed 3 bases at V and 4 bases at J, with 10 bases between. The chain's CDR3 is CSVEESYYNEQFF. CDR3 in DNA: TGCAGCGTTGAGGAGTCTTATTACAATGAGCAGTTCTTC.

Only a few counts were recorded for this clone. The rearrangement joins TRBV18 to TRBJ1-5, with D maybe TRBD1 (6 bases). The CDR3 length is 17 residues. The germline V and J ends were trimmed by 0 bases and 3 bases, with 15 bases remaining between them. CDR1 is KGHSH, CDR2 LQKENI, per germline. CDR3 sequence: CASSPPNPGVLNQPQHF. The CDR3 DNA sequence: TGTGCCAGCTCACCACCAAACCCAGGGGTCCTCAATCAGCCCCAGCATTTT.

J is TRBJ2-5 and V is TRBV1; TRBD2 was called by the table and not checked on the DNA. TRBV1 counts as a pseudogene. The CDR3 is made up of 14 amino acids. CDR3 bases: TGCACCAGCAGTCGGGGCGGGGTAGGAGAGACCCAGTACTTC. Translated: CTSSRGGVGETQYF.

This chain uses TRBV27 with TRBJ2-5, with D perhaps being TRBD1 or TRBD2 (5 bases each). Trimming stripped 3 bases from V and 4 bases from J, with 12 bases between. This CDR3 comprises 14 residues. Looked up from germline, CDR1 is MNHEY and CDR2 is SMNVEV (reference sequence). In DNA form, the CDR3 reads TGTGCCAGCAGTTTCAGTAATGGGGGAGAGACCCAGTACTTC. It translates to CASSFSNGGETQYF.